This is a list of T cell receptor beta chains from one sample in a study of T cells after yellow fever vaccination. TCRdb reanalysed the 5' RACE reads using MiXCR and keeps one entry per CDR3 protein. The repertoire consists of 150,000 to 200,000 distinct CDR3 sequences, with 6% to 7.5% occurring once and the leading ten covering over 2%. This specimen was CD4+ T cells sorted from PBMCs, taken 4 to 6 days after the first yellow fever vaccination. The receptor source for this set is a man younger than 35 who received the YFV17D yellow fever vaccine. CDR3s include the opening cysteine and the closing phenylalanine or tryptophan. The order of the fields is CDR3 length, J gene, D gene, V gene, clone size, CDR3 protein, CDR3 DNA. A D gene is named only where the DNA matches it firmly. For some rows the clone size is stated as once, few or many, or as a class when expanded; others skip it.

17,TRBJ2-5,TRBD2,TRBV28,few,CASTTWASGGWEETQYF,TGTGCCAGCACCACGTGGGCTAGCGGGGGGTGGGAAGAGACCCAGTACTTC
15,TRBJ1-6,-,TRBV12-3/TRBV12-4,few,CASSFRGSYNSPLHF,TGTGCCAGCAGTTTTAGGGGTTCCTATAATTCACCCCTCCACTTT
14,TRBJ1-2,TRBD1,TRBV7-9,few,CASSLGGQNYGYTF,TGTGCCAGCAGCTTAGGGGGACAGAACTATGGCTACACCTTC
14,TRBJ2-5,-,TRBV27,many,CASMNGKSQETQYF,TGTGCCAGCATGAACGGCAAATCACAAGAGACCCAGTACTTC
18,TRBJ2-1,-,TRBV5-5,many,CASSRLAAVPFSYNEQFF,TGTGCCAGCAGCCGACTGGCGGCGGTCCCTTTCTCCTACAATGAGCAGTTCTTC
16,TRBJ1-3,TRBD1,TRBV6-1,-,CASSLGTGFSGNTIYF,TGTGCCAGCAGCCTCGGGACAGGGTTTTCTGGAAACACCATATATTTT
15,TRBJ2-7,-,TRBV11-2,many,CASSFARTVSYEQYF,TGTGCCAGCAGCTTTGCTAGGACAGTTTCCTACGAGCAGTACTTC
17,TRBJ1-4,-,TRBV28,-,CASSPLPGAGPNEKLFF,TGTGCCAGCAGCCCACTTCCCGGGGCAGGCCCAAATGAAAAACTGTTTTTT
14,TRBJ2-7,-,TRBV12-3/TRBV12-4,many,CASRLAGGSYEQYF,TGTGCTTCCCGTTTGGCAGGAGGCTCCTACGAGCAGTACTTC
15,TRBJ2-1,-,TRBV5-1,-,CASSLGSLGYNEQFF,TGCGCCAGCAGCTTGGGAAGCTTGGGCTACAATGAGCAGTTCTTC
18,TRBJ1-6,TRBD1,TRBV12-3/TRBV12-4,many,CASSRGIDRDPRNSPLHF,TGTGCCAGCAGCCGAGGGATAGACAGGGACCCTAGGAATTCACCCCTCCACTTT
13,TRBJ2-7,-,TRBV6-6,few,CAAMRTGSYEQYF,TGTGCCGCCATGAGGACCGGCTCCTACGAGCAGTACTTC
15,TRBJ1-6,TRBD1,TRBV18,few,CASSPPGQGDRALHF,TGTGCCAGCTCACCACCGGGACAGGGGGATAGGGCCCTCCACTTT
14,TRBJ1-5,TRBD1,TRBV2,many,CASTGTGGNQPQHF,TGTGCCAGCACCGGGACAGGGGGTAATCAGCCCCAGCATTTT